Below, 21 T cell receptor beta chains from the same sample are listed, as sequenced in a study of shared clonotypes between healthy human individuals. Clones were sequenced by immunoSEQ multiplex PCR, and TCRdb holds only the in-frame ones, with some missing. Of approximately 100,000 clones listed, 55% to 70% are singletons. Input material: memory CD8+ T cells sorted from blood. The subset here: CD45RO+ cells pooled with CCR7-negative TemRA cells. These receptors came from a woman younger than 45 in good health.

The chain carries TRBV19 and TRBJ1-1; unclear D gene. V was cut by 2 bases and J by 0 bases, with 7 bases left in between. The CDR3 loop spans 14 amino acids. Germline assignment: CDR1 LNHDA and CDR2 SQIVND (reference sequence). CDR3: CASSIKVLNTEAFF. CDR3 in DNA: TGTGCCAGTAGTATAAAGGTTCTGAACACTGAAGCTTTCTTT.

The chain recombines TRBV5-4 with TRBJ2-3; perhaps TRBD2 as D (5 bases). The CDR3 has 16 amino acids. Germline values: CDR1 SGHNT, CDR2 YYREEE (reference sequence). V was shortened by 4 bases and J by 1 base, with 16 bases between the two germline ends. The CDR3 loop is CASSPLEGVGTDTQYF. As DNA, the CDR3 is TGTGCCAGCAGCCCGCTCGAGGGCGTGGGCACAGATACGCAGTATTTT.

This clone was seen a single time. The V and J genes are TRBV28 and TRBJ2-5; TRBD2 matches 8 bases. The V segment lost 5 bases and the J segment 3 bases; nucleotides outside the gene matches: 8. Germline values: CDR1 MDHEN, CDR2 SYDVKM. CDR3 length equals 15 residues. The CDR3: CASSGTSGGKETQYF. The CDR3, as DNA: TGTGCCAGCAGTGGAACAAGCGGGGGAAAAGAGACCCAGTACTTC.

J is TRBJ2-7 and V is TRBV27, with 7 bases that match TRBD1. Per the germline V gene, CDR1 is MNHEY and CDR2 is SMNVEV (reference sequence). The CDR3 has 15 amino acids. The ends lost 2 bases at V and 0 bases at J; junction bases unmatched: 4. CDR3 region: CASSLTGASSYEQYF. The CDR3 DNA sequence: TGTGCCAGCAGTTTAACAGGGGCGAGCTCCTACGAGCAGTACTTC.

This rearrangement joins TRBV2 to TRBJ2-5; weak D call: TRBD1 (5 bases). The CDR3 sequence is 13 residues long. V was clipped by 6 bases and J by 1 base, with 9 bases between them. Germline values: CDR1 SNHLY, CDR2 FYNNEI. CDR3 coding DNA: TGTGCCAGCAGCCCGACAGCCCAAGAGACCCAGTACTTC. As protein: CASSPTAQETQYF. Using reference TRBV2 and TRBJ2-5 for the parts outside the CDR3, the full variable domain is EPEVTQTPSHQVTQMGQEVILRCVPISNHLYFYWYRQILGQKVEFLVSFYNNEISEKSEIFDDQFSVERPDGSNFTLKIRSTKLEDSAMYFCASSPTAQETQYFGPGTRLLVL.

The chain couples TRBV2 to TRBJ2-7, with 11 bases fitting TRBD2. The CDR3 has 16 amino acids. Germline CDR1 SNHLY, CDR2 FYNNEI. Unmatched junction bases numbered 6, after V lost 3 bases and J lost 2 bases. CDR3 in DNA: TGTGCCAGCAGTGACCCTTTAGCGGGAGGGCCCTACGAGCAGTACTTC. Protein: CASSDPLAGGPYEQYF.

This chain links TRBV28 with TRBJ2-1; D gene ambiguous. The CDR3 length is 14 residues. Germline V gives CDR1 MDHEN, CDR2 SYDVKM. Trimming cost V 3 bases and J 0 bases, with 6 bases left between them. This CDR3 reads CASSLGSSYNEQFF. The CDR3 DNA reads TGTGCCAGCAGTTTGGGTAGCTCCTACAATGAGCAGTTCTTC.

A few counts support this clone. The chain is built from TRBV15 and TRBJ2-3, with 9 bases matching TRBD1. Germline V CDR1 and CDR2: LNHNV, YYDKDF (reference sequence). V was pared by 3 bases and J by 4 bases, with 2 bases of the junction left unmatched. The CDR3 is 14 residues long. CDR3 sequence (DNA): TGTGCCACCAGCAGGGGGACAGGGTCAGATACGCAGTATTTT. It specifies CATSRGTGSDTQYF. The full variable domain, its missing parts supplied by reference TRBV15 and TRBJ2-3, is DAMVIQNPRYQVTQFGKPVTLSCSQTLNHNVMYWYQQKSSQAPKLLFHYYDKDFNNEADTPDNFQSRRPNTSFCFLDIRSPGLGDTAMYLCATSRGTGSDTQYFGPGTRLTVL.

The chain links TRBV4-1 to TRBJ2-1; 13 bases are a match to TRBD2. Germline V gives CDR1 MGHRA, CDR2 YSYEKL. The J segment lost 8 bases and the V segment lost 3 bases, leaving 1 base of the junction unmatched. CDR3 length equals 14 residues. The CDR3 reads CASSHGLAGDEQFF. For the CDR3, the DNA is TGCGCCAGCAGCCACGGACTAGCGGGGGATGAGCAGTTCTTC.

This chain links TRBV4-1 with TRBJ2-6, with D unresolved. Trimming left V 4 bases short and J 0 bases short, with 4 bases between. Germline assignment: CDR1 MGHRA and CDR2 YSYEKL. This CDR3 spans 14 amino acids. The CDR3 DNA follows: TGCGCCAGCAGCCTATCCTCTGGGGCCAACGTCCTGACTTTC. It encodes CASSLSSGANVLTF.

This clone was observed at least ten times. CDR3 region: CASSERGRLTEAFF. In DNA form, the CDR3 reads TGTGCCAGCAGTGAACGGGGTCGGCTCACTGAAGCTTTCTTT. The chain has TRBV25-1 and TRBJ1-1; D remains unclear. The ends were cut back, 2 bases at V and 4 bases at J, with 11 bases in the middle. The CDR3 covers 14 residues. The germline CDR1 and CDR2 sequences are MGHDK and SYGVNS.

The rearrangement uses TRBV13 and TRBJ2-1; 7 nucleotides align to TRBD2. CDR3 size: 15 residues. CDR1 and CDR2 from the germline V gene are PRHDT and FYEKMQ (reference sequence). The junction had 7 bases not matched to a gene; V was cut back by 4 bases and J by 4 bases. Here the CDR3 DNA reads TGTGCCAGCAGCTCCAGCGGGATGCAGTACAATGAGCAGTTCTTC. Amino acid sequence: CASSSSGMQYNEQFF. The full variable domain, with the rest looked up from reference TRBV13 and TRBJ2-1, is AAGVIQSPRHLIKEKRETATLKCYPIPRHDTVYWYQQGPGQDPQFLISFYEKMQSDKGSIPDRFSAQQFSDYHSELNMSSLELGDSALYFCASSSSGMQYNEQFFGPGTRLTVL.

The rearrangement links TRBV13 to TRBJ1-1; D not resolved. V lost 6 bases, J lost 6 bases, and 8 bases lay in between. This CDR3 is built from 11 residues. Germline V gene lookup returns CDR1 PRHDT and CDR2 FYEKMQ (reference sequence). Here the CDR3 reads CASRYGPEAFF. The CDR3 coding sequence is TGTGCCAGCAGGTACGGGCCTGAAGCTTTCTTT.

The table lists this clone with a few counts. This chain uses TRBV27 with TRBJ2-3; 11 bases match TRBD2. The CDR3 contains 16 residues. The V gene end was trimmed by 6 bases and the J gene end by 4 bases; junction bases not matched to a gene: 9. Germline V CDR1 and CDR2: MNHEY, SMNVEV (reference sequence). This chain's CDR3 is CASSMTGTSGSDTQYF. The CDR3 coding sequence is TGTGCCAGCAGCATGACCGGGACTAGCGGTTCAGATACGCAGTATTTT.

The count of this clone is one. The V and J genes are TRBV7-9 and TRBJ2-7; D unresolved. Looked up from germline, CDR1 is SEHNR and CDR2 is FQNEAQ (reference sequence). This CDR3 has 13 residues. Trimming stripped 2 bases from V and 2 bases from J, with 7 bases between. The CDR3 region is CASSLTPAYEQYF. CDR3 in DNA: TGTGCCAGCAGCTTAACACCCGCCTACGAGCAGTACTTC. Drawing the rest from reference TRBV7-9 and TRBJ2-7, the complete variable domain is DTGVSQNPRHKITKRGQNVTFRCDPISEHNRLYWYRQTLGQGPEFLTYFQNEAQLEKSRLLSDRFSAERPKGSFSTLEIQRTEQGDSAMYLCASSLTPAYEQYFGPGTRLTVT.

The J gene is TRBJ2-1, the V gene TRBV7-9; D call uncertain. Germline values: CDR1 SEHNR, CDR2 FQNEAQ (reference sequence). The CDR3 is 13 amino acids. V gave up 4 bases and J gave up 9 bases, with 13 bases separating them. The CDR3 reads CASSSLTAVEQFF. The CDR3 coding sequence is TGTGCCAGCAGCTCTTTGACTGCAGTTGAGCAGTTCTTC.

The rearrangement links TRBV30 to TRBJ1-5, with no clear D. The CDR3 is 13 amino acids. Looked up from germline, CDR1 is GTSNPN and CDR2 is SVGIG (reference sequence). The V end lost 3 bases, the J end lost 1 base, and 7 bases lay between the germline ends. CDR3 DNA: TGTGCCTGGAGCGCAGAGAGCAATCAGCCCCAGCATTTT. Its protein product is CAWSAESNQPQHF.

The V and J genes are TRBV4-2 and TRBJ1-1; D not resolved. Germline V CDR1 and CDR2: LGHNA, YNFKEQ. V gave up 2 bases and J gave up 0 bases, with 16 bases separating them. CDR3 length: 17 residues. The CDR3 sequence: CASSQSGYPALNTEAFF. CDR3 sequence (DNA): TGTGCCAGCAGCCAAAGTGGGTACCCAGCGTTGAACACTGAAGCTTTCTTT.

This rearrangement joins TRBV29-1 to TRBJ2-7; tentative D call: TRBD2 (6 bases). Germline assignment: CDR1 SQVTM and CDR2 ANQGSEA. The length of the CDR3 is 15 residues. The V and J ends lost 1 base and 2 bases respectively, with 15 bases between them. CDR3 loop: CSVEGPGDAPYEQYF. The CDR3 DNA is TGCAGCGTTGAAGGGCCGGGAGACGCCCCCTACGAGCAGTACTTC.

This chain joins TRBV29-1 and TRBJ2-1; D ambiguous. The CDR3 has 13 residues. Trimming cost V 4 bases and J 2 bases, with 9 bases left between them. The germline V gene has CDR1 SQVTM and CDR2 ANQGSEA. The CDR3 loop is CSVVPPAYNEQFF. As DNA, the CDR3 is TGCAGCGTTGTACCCCCAGCCTACAATGAGCAGTTCTTC.

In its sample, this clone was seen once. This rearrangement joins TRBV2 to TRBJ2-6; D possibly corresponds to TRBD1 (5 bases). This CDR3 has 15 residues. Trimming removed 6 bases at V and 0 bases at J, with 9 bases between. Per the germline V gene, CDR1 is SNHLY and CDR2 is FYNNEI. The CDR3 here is CASRRRASGANVLTF. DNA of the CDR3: TGTGCCAGCAGGCGCAGGGCCTCTGGGGCCAACGTCCTGACTTTC.